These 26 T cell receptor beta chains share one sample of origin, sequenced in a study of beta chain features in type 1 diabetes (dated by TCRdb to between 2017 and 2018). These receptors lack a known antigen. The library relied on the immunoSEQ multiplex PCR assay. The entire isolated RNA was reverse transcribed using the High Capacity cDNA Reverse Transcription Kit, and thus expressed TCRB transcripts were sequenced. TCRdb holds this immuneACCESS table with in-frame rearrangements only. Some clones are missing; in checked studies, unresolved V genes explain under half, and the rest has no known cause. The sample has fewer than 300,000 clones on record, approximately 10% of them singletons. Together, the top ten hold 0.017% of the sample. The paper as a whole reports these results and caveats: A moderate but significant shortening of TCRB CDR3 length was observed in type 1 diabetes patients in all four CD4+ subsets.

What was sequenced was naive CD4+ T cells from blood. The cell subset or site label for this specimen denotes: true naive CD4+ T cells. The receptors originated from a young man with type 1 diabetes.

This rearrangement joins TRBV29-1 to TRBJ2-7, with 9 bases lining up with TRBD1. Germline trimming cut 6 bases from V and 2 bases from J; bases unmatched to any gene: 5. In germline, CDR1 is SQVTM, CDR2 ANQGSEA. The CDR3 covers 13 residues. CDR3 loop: CSVGTGRPYEQYF. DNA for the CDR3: TGCAGCGTCGGGACAGGGAGACCCTACGAGCAGTACTTC.

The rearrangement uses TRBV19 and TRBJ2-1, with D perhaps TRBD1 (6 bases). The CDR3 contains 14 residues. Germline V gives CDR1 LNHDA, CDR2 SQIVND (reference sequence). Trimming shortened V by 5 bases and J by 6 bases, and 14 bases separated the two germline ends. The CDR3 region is CASSQQQGSNEQFF. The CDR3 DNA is TGTGCCAGTAGTCAACAACAGGGATCCAATGAGCAGTTCTTC.

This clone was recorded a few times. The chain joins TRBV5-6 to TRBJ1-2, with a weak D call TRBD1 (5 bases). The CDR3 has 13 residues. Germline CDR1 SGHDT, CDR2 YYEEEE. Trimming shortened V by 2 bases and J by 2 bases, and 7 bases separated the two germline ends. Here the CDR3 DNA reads TGTGCCAGCAGCTTACAGGAAAACTATGGCTACACCTTC. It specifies CASSLQENYGYTF.

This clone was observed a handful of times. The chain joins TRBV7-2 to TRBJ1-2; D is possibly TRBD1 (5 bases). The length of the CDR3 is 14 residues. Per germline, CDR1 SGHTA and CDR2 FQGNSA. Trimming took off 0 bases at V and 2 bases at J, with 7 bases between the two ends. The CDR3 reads CASSLAGRNYGYTF. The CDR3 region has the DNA TGTGCCAGCAGCTTAGCGGGGCGGAACTATGGCTACACCTTC.

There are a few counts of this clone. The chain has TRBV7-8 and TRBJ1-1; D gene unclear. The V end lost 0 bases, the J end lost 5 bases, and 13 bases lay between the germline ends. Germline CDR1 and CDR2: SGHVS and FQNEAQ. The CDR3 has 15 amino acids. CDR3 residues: CASSLALYSLTEAFF. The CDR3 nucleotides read TGTGCCAGCAGCTTAGCGCTATACAGTCTTACTGAAGCTTTCTTT.

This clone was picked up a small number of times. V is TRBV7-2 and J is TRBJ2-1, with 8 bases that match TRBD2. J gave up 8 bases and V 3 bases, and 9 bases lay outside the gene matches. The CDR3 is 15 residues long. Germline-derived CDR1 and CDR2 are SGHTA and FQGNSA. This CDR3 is CASSFRVAGRYEQFF. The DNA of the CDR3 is TGTGCCAGCAGCTTCCGGGTAGCGGGGAGGTATGAGCAGTTCTTC.

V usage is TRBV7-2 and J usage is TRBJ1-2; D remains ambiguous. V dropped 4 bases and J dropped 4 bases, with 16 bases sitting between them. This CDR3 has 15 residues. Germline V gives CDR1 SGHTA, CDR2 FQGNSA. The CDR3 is CASSWTRTPVYGYTF. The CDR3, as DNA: TGTGCCAGCAGCTGGACCAGGACTCCAGTCTATGGCTACACCTTC.

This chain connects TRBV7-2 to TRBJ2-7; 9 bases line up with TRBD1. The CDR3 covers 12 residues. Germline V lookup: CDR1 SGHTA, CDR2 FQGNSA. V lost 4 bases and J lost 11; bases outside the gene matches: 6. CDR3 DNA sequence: TGTGCCAGCAGCTCTCGACAGGGGGTGAAGTACTTC. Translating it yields CASSSRQGVKYF.

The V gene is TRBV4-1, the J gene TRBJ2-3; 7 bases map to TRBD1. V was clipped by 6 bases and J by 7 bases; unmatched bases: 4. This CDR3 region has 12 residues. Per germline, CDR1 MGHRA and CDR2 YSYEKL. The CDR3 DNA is TGCGCCAGCAGAGGGACAGCAAATACGCAGTATTTT. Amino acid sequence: CASRGTANTQYF.

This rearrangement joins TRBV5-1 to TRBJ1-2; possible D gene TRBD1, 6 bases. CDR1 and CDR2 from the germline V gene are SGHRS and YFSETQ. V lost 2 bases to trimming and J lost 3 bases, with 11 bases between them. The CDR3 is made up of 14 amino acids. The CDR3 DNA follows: TGCGCCAGCAGCTTTGGGGCAGGGGACTATGGCTACACCTTC. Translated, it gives CASSFGAGDYGYTF.

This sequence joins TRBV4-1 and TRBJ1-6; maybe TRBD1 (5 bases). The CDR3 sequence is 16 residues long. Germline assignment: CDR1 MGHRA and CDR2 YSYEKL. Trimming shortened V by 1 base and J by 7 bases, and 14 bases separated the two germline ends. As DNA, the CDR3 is TGCGCCAGCAGCCAAGGGGCCCAGGGTACGAATTCACCCCTCCACTTT. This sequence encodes CASSQGAQGTNSPLHF.

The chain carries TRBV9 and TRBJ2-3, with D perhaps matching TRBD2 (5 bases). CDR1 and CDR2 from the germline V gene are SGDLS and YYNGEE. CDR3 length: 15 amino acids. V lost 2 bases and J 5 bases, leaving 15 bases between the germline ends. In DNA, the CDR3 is TGTGCCAGCAGCGTCAGGACTGGTTTGGAAGATACGCAGTATTTT. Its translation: CASSVRTGLEDTQYF.

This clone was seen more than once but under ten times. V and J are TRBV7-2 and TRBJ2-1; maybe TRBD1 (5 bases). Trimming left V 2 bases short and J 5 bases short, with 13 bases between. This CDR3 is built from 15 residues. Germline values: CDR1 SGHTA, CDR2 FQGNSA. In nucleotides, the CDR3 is TGTGCCAGCAGCTTAACTGGGCAGGGCCACAATGAGCAGTTCTTC. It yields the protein CASSLTGQGHNEQFF.

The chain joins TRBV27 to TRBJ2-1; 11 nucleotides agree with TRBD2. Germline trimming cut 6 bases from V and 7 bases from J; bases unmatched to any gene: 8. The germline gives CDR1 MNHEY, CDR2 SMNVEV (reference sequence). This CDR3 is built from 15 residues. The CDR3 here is CASSRTSGGGNEQFF. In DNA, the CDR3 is TGTGCCAGCAGCCGTACTAGCGGGGGTGGAAATGAGCAGTTCTTC.

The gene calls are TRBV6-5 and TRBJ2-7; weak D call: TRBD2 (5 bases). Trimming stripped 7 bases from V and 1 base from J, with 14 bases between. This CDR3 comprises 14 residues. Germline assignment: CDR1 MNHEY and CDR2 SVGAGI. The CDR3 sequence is CASTSKGRSYEQYF. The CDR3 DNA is TGTGCCAGCACTAGCAAAGGCAGGTCCTACGAGCAGTACTTC.

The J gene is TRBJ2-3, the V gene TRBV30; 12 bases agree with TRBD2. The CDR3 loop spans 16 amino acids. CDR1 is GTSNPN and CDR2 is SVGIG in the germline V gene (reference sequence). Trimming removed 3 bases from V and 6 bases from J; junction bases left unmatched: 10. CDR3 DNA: TGTGCCTGGAGGTCCGGGACTAGCGGGTTCAGGGATACGCAGTATTTT. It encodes CAWRSGTSGFRDTQYF. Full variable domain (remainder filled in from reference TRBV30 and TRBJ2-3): SQTIHQWPATLVQPVGSPLSLECTVEGTSNPNLYWYRQAAGRGLQLLFYSVGIGQISSEVPQNLSASRPQDRQFILSSKKLLLSDSGFYLCAWRSGTSGFRDTQYFGPGTRLTVL.

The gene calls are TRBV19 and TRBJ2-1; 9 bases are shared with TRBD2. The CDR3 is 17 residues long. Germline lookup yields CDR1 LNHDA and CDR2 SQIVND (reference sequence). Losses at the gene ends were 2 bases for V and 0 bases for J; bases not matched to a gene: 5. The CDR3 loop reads CASSIRSSGNSYNEQFF. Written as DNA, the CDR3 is TGTGCCAGTAGTATAAGGTCTAGCGGGAACTCCTACAATGAGCAGTTCTTC. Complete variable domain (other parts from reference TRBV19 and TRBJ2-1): DGGITQSPKYLFRKEGQNVTLSCEQNLNHDAMYWYRQDPGQGLRLIYYSQIVNDFQKGDIAEGYSVSREKKESFPLTVTSAQKNPTAFYLCASSIRSSGNSYNEQFFGPGTRLTVL.

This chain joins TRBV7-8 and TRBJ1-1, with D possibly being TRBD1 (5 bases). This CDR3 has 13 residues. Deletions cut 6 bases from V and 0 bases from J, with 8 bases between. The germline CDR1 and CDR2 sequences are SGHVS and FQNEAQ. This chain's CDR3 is CASRTVMNTEAFF. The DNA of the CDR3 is TGTGCCAGCAGGACAGTCATGAACACTGAAGCTTTCTTT.

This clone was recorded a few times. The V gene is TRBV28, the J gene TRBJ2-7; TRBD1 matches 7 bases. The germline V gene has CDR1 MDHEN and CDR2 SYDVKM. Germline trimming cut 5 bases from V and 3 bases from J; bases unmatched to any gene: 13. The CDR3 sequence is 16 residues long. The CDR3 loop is CASSGPGQETFYEQYF. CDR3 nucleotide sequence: TGTGCCAGCAGTGGGCCTGGACAGGAAACCTTCTACGAGCAGTACTTC.

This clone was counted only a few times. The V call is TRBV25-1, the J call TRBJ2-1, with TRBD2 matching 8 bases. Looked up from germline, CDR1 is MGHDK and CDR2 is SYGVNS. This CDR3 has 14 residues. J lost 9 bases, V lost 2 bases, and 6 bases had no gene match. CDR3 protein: CASSERAGGGEQFF. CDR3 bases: TGTGCCAGCAGTGAACGGGCGGGGGGAGGTGAGCAGTTCTTC.

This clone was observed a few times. The CDR3 DNA is TGTGCCAGTAGTATACGACAGGGGGACGGTAGCAATCAGCCCCAGCATTTT. It encodes CASSIRQGDGSNQPQHF. The chain has TRBV19 and TRBJ1-5; TRBD1 aligns across 9 bases. With 2 bases clipped from V and 0 bases from J, the junction kept 5 bases outside the gene matches. Germline CDR1 LNHDA, CDR2 SQIVND (reference sequence). The CDR3 contains 17 residues.

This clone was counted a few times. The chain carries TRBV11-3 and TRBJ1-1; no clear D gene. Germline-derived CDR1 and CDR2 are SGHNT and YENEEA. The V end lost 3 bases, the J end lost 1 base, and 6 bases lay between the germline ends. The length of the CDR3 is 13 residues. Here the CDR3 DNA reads TGTGCCAGCAGCTTCGGAGAGAACACTGAAGCTTTCTTT. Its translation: CASSFGENTEAFF.

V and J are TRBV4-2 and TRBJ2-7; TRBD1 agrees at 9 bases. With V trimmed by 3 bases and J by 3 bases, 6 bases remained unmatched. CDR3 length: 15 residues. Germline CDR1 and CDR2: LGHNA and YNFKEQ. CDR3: CASSQDRGRNYEQYF. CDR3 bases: TGTGCCAGCAGCCAGGACAGGGGTCGGAACTACGAGCAGTACTTC.

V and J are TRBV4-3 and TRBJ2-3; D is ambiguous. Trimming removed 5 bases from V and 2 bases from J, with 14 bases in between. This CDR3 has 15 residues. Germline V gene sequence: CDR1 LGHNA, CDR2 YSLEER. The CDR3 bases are TGCGCCAGCAGCTCGAGCTACCTTAACACAGATACGCAGTATTTT. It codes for CASSSSYLNTDTQYF.

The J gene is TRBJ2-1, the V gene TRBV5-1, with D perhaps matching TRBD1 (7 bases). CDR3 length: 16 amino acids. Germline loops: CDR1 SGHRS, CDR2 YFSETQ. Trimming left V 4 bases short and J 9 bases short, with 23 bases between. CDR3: CASSVMGQPAGGEQFF. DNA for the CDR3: TGCGCCAGCAGCGTGATGGGACAGCCAGCCGGGGGTGAGCAGTTCTTC.

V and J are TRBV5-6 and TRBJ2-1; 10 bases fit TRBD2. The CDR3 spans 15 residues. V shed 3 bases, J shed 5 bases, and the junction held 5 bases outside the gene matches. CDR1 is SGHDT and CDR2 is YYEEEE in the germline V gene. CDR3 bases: TGTGCCAGCAGCTGGGGACTAGCGACCGACAATGAGCAGTTCTTC. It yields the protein CASSWGLATDNEQFF.